One and the same sample provided the 21 T cell receptor beta chains below, sequenced in a study of beta chain features in type 1 diabetes. Since all of the isolated RNA was reverse transcribed, expressed TCRB transcripts were what got sequenced. Only in-frame clones appear in the TCRdb table, and some are missing; sequencing was by immunoSEQ multiplex PCR. The table records approximately 330,000 clones, 11% of them present only once. Sequenced sample: naive CD4+ T cells from blood. The receptors stem from a woman aged 25 to 39 in good health.

V is TRBV7-2 and J is TRBJ2-1; D uncertain. The germline gives CDR1 SGHTA, CDR2 FQGNSA. The V end was cut by 5 bases, the J end by 4 bases, with 15 bases between. The CDR3 consists of 15 residues. This CDR3 is CASSVEATDYNEQFF. The CDR3 DNA follows: TGTGCCAGCAGCGTAGAAGCTACAGATTACAATGAGCAGTTCTTC.

This chain joins TRBV7-2 and TRBJ2-1; D not certain. V was clipped by 5 bases and J by 9 bases, with 8 bases between them. Germline CDR1 is SGHTA and CDR2 is FQGNSA. The CDR3 extends over 11 amino acids. CDR3 amino acids: CASSLTFEQFF. Here the CDR3 DNA reads TGTGCCAGCAGCCTAACTTTTGAGCAGTTCTTC.

This clone was recorded a few times. The chain joins TRBV30 to TRBJ1-2, with a weak D call TRBD1 (6 bases). Deletions cut 8 bases from V and 5 bases from J, with 21 bases between. The CDR3 is made up of 14 amino acids. The germline V gene has CDR1 GTSNPN and CDR2 SVGIG (reference sequence). DNA of the CDR3: TGTGCCGGAGGCGGGGGGCGAAGGTTATATGGCTACACCTTC. Translated: CAGGGGRRLYGYTF.

For the CDR3, the DNA is TGTGCCAGCAGTTCCCCCAGCGGAGCCTACAATGAGCAGTTCTTC. Its protein product is CASSSPSGAYNEQFF. The chain combines TRBV6-5 with TRBJ2-1, with TRBD2 as a possible D gene (5 bases). This CDR3 is built from 15 residues. CDR1 is MNHEY, CDR2 SVGAGI, per germline. V was trimmed by 4 bases and J by 2 bases, leaving 12 bases between them.

V usage is TRBV5-1 and J usage is TRBJ2-7, with D perhaps matching TRBD2 (5 bases). CDR3 size: 15 residues. Trimming stripped 4 bases from V and 4 bases from J, with 18 bases between. Germline values: CDR1 SGHRS, CDR2 YFSETQ. For the CDR3, the DNA is TGCGCCAGCAGCCTGAATTCGGGCTCGGGATACGAGCAGTACTTC. Translation gives CASSLNSGSGYEQYF. The full variable domain, rest sourced from reference TRBV5-1 and TRBJ2-7, is KAGVTQTPRYLIKTRGQQVTLSCSPISGHRSVSWYQQTPGQGLQFLFEYFSETQRNKGNFPGRFSGRQFSNSRSEMNVSTLELGDSALYLCASSLNSGSGYEQYFGPGTRLTVT.

The J gene is TRBJ2-5, the V gene TRBV30; 10 bases align to TRBD2. The CDR3 has 15 residues. The V and J ends lost 2 bases and 5 bases, in that order; junction bases with no gene match: 8. Germline V lookup: CDR1 GTSNPN, CDR2 SVGIG (reference sequence). The DNA for the CDR3 is TGTGCCTGGAGTACAGCGGGAGGGTCGGGGGAGACCCAGTACTTC. Amino acids: CAWSTAGGSGETQYF.

The V gene is TRBV28, the J gene TRBJ2-3, with 7 bases lining up with TRBD1. The germline V gene has CDR1 MDHEN and CDR2 SYDVKM. The length of the CDR3 is 15 residues. V trimming: 2 bases; J trimming: 4 bases; junction bases outside the gene matches: 6. CDR3 sequence: CASSLGQVGADTQYF. DNA for the CDR3: TGTGCCAGCAGTTTAGGACAGGTCGGGGCAGATACGCAGTATTTT.

The J gene is TRBJ2-5, the V gene TRBV19; maybe TRBD2 (6 bases). The V end was cut by 5 bases, the J end by 4 bases, with 14 bases between. CDR1 LNHDA and CDR2 SQIVND come from the germline V gene (reference sequence). The CDR3 totals 14 residues. The CDR3 nucleotides are TGTGCCAGTAGTCTGGGCGGGGCAGGAGAGACCCAGTACTTC. Its protein product is CASSLGGAGETQYF.

This clone was picked up one time. The chain links TRBV4-3 to TRBJ2-3; TRBD2 is a possible D gene (6 bases). Trimming took off 0 bases at V and 0 bases at J, with 13 bases between the two ends. The CDR3 is made up of 17 amino acids. Looked up from germline, CDR1 is LGHNA and CDR2 is YSLEER. In DNA form, the CDR3 reads TGCGCCAGCAGCCAAGATACCGCGGGGCTTAGCACAGATACGCAGTATTTT. Its protein product is CASSQDTAGLSTDTQYF.

V gene TRBV28 combines with J gene TRBJ2-3, with TRBD2 matching over 8 bases. The CDR3 extends over 16 amino acids. V shed 2 bases and J 1 base; nucleotides not matched to a gene: 5. Germline-derived CDR1 and CDR2 are MDHEN and SYDVKM. The CDR3: CASSLRLAGRTDTQYF. DNA of the CDR3: TGTGCCAGCAGTTTAAGGCTAGCGGGTCGCACAGATACGCAGTATTTT.

A few counts support this clone. This rearrangement joins TRBV28 to TRBJ2-1, with TRBD2 as a possible D gene (6 bases). The germline V gene has CDR1 MDHEN and CDR2 SYDVKM. This CDR3 is built from 11 residues. The V gene lost 4 bases and the J gene lost 11 bases, with 9 bases spanning the gap. The CDR3: CASSYGGKQFF. As DNA, the CDR3 is TGTGCCAGCAGTTACGGGGGAAAGCAGTTCTTC.

This sequence joins TRBV19 and TRBJ1-1; possible D gene TRBD1, 6 bases. The CDR3 covers 12 residues. Trimming pared 5 bases from V and 5 bases from J, leaving 9 bases between. Per the germline V gene, CDR1 is LNHDA and CDR2 is SQIVND (reference sequence). CDR3 bases: TGTGCCAGTAGTTTAACAGGGACTGAAGCTTTCTTT. Its protein is CASSLTGTEAFF. The whole variable domain, filled in from reference TRBV19 and TRBJ1-1, reads DGGITQSPKYLFRKEGQNVTLSCEQNLNHDAMYWYRQDPGQGLRLIYYSQIVNDFQKGDIAEGYSVSREKKESFPLTVTSAQKNPTAFYLCASSLTGTEAFFGQGTRLTVV.

The CDR3: CASSFWASGNEQFF. The CDR3 nucleotides read TGTGCCAGCAGCTTTTGGGCTAGCGGCAATGAGCAGTTCTTC. The chain combines TRBV7-8 with TRBJ2-1; 7 bases are shared with TRBD2. Germline lookup yields CDR1 SGHVS and CDR2 FQNEAQ. The CDR3 spans 14 residues. V gave up 3 bases and J gave up 6 bases; unmatched junction bases: 5.

This clone was counted only a few times. J is TRBJ2-3 and V is TRBV7-3; TRBD1 matches 7 bases. Germline trimming cut 5 bases from V and 2 bases from J; bases unmatched to any gene: 16. From germline, CDR1 is SGHTA and CDR2 FQGTGA. This CDR3 contains 18 residues. The CDR3 loop is CASSLNPPTGQLTDTQYF. The CDR3 nucleotides are TGTGCCAGCAGCCTAAACCCCCCGACAGGGCAGCTCACAGATACGCAGTATTTT.

This clone was seen only a few times. V is TRBV4-2 and J is TRBJ2-1, with D possibly matching TRBD1 (5 bases). CDR1 and CDR2 (germline): LGHNA, YNFKEQ. The CDR3 length is 21 residues. Trimming cost V 3 bases and J 3 bases, with 30 bases left between them. The CDR3 bases are TGTGCCAGCAGCCAGGGGCTGAGTCTTTCGCGGCCCCGGCATGGCTACAATGAGCAGTTCTTC. Its translation is CASSQGLSLSRPRHGYNEQFF.

The chain couples TRBV10-3 to TRBJ1-4; TRBD1 aligns across 9 bases. The CDR3 is made up of 18 amino acids. Losses at the gene ends were 3 bases for V and 2 bases for J; bases not matched to a gene: 10. Per germline, CDR1 ENHRY and CDR2 SYGVKD. The CDR3 DNA reads as TGTGCCATCAGTGAATCGGACAGGGGAATCTTGACTAATGAAAAACTGTTTTTT. Protein sequence: CAISESDRGILTNEKLFF.

The J gene is TRBJ2-1, the V gene TRBV20-1; D is undetermined. CDR3 length: 11 residues. Germline CDR1 and CDR2: DFQATT and SNEGSKA (reference sequence). V lost 3 bases, J lost 10 bases, and 10 bases lay in between. CDR3 sequence (DNA): TGCAGTGCTAGGCTCCTTGGCGAGCAGTTCTTC. Its protein is CSARLLGEQFF.

This chain connects TRBV2 to TRBJ2-5, with TRBD2 as a possible D gene (5 bases). The CDR3 is 15 residues long. Per germline, CDR1 SNHLY and CDR2 FYNNEI. Trimming took 6 bases from V and 1 from J, leaving 15 bases between them. CDR3 region: CASSNEGNIQETQYF. CDR3 nucleotides: TGTGCCAGCAGCAATGAGGGTAATATCCAAGAGACCCAGTACTTC.

This clone occurred a few times. CDR3 in DNA: TGTGCCAGCTCACCACCAGGAGGGCTGGGGTACAATGAGCAGTTCTTC. Its protein product is CASSPPGGLGYNEQFF. The J gene is TRBJ2-1, the V gene TRBV18; D possibly corresponds to TRBD2 (6 bases). V was clipped by 0 bases and J by 4 bases, with 13 bases between them. The germline V gene has CDR1 KGHSH and CDR2 LQKENI. The CDR3 is 16 amino acids.

The chain joins TRBV6-1 to TRBJ2-3; TRBD2 aligns across 11 bases. The trim removed 2 bases at V and 4 bases at J, leaving 8 bases unmatched. Germline V CDR1 and CDR2: MNHNS, SASEGT. The CDR3 is made up of 17 amino acids. The CDR3 here is CASSENLVLAGADTQYF. As DNA, the CDR3 is TGTGCCAGCAGTGAAAATCTGGTACTAGCGGGAGCAGATACGCAGTATTTT.

This clone was seen a few times. The chain joins TRBV5-4 to TRBJ2-1, with 10 bases fitting TRBD1. Germline V lookup: CDR1 SGHNT, CDR2 YYREEE (reference sequence). The J segment lost 8 bases and the V segment lost 0 bases, leaving 8 bases of the junction unmatched. The CDR3 totals 16 residues. CDR3 in DNA: TGTGCCAGCAGCTTGGCGCCGGGACAGGGGCCATATGAGCAGTTCTTC. Protein: CASSLAPGQGPYEQFF.